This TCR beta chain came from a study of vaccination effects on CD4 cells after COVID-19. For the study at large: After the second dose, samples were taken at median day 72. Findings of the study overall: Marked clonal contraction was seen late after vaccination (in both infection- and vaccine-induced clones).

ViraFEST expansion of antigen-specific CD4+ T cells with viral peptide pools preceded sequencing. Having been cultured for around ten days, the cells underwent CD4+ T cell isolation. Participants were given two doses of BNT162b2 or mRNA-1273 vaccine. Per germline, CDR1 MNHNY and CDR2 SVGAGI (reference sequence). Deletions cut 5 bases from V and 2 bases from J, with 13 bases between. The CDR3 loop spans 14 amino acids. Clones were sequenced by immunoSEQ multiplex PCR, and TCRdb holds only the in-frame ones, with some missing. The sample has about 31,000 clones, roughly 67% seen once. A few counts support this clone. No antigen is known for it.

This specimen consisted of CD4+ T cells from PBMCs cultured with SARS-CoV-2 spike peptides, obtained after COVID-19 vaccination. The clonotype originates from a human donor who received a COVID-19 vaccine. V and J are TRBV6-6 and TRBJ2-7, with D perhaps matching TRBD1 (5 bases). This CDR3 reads CASSENRQAYEQYF. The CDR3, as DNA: TGTGCCAGCAGTGAGAACAGGCAAGCCTACGAGCAGTACTTC.